The 13 T cell receptor beta chains listed next were all sequenced from one sample in a study of blood T cell repertoires in COVID-19. Profiling relied on immunoSEQ multiplex PCR, and the TCRdb table lists in-frame clones only, not all of them. Found here are some 110,000 clones, approximately 85% of them singletons; the top ten hold around 4.8%. Sequenced: peripheral blood. These receptors were obtained from a man aged 55 to 69 with acute or convalescent COVID-19.

The chain is built from TRBV28 and TRBJ1-4; 11 bases agree with TRBD1. The junction had 17 bases not matched to a gene; V was cut back by 1 base and J by 4 bases. Germline V gives CDR1 MDHEN, CDR2 SYDVKM. The CDR3 loop spans 21 amino acids. The CDR3 nucleotides are TGTGCCAGCAGTTTATTCTCGAGGACAGGGGGCGCAAAGGTTTTTAATGAAAAACTGTTTTTT. Its protein is CASSLFSRTGGAKVFNEKLFF. Filled out from reference TRBV28 and TRBJ1-4, the complete variable domain reads DVKVTQSSRYLVKRTGEKVFLECVQDMDHENMFWYRQDPGLGLRLIYFSYDVKMKEKGDIPEGYSVSREKKERFSLILESASTNQTSMYLCASSLFSRTGGAKVFNEKLFFGSGTQLSVL.

The chain has TRBV5-1 and TRBJ1-2, with 9 positions matching TRBD1. Germline assignment: CDR1 SGHRS and CDR2 YFSETQ. J was trimmed by 8 bases and V by 1 base; bases with no gene match: 9. This CDR3 comprises 15 residues. CDR3 protein: CASSLSPGQGRGYTF. The CDR3 coding sequence is TGCGCCAGCAGCTTGTCCCCAGGACAGGGGAGGGGCTACACCTTC.

The chain employs TRBV7-2 and TRBJ1-2; D is uncertain. The germline gives CDR1 SGHTA, CDR2 FQGNSA. The V end lost 1 base, the J end lost 5 bases, and 11 bases lay between the germline ends. There are 14 residues in the CDR3. In nucleotides, the CDR3 is TGTGCCAGCAGCTTAGTAGGTGACACTTATGGCTACACCTTC. Protein sequence: CASSLVGDTYGYTF.

The DNA of the CDR3 is TGTGCCAGCAGTTATGCCTACGAGCAGTACTTC. Protein sequence: CASSYAYEQYF. The genes are TRBV2 and TRBJ2-7; D gene ambiguous. The length of the CDR3 is 11 residues. Trimming shortened V by 5 bases and J by 2 bases, and 4 bases separated the two germline ends. Germline V gene lookup returns CDR1 SNHLY and CDR2 FYNNEI.

This chain connects TRBV2 to TRBJ2-1; a weak D match, TRBD1 (6 bases). CDR1 is SNHLY and CDR2 is FYNNEI in the germline V gene. The CDR3 is made up of 12 amino acids. V was cut by 4 bases and J by 6 bases, with 7 bases left in between. The CDR3 DNA sequence: TGTGCCAGCAGTGGAGGGGGCAATGAGCAGTTCTTC. Protein: CASSGGGNEQFF.

This rearrangement joins TRBV19 to TRBJ2-7; 7 positions agree with TRBD1. The germline gives CDR1 LNHDA, CDR2 SQIVND (reference sequence). J gave up 5 bases and V 7 bases, and 8 bases lay outside the gene matches. The CDR3 consists of 13 residues. The CDR3 nucleotides read TGTGCCAGTACGAGGGGGCCTGGGGACGAGCAGTACTTC. Residues: CASTRGPGDEQYF.

The genes are TRBV5-4 and TRBJ2-1; 8 bases align to TRBD2. The CDR3 has 16 residues. Germline V lookup: CDR1 SGHNT, CDR2 YYREEE (reference sequence). V gave up 3 bases and J gave up 3 bases; unmatched junction bases: 8. As DNA, the CDR3 is TGTGCCAGCAGCTCCGGGCGGGGGGAAATCTACAATGAGCAGTTCTTC. Its protein product is CASSSGRGEIYNEQFF. Full variable domain (outside the CDR3, taken from reference TRBV5-4 and TRBJ2-1): ETGVTQSPTHLIKTRGQQVTLRCSSQSGHNTVSWYQQALGQGPQFIFQYYREEENGRGNFPPRFSGLQFPNYSSELNVNALELDDSALYLCASSSGRGEIYNEQFFGPGTRLTVL.

In this sample, this clone turned up a few times. The chain is built from TRBV10-2 and TRBJ1-1; the match to TRBD1 covers 7 bases. There are 14 residues in the CDR3. Germline V gives CDR1 WSHSY, CDR2 SAAADI. V was clipped by 3 bases and J by 0 bases; unmatched bases: 1. CDR3 loop: CASSEQGLNTEAFF. CDR3 in DNA: TGCGCCAGCAGTGAACAGGGGTTGAACACTGAAGCTTTCTTT.

This clone has a handful of counts. V gene TRBV7-8 combines with J gene TRBJ2-5, with D tentatively TRBD1 (5 bases). V was trimmed by 5 bases and J by 1 base, leaving 11 bases between them. Germline CDR1 reads SGHVS; CDR2 reads FQNEAQ. The CDR3 sequence is 14 residues long. The CDR3, as DNA: TGTGCCAGCAGCCTGGGGCACATCCAAGAGACCCAGTACTTC. Amino acids: CASSLGHIQETQYF.

The genes are TRBV11-2 and TRBJ1-2; D possibly corresponds to TRBD1 (5 bases). Germline CDR1 and CDR2: SGHAT and FQNNGV. The CDR3 has 16 amino acids. With 4 bases removed from V and 4 bases from J, the gap between germline ends came to 19 bases. The CDR3 is CASSSSGGSPPYGYTF. Here the CDR3 DNA reads TGTGCCAGCAGCTCAAGTGGGGGGTCTCCCCCCTATGGCTACACCTTC.

The rearrangement joins TRBV12-5 to TRBJ1-5; D remains unclear. Trimming shortened V by 5 bases and J by 7 bases, and 12 bases separated the two germline ends. The CDR3 length is 13 residues. CDR1 and CDR2 (germline): LGHNT, FRNRAP. The CDR3 DNA reads as TGTGCTAGTGGTGTTCAGATCACACAGCCCCAGCATTTT. Amino acids: CASGVQITQPQHF.

Regarding this clone: At the DNA level, this CDR3 is encoded by other sequences in the same sample as well. The chain uses TRBV18 and TRBJ2-7; 9 bases line up with TRBD1. CDR3 length equals 15 residues. Trimming removed 0 bases from V and 1 base from J; junction bases left unmatched: 1. CDR1 and CDR2 (germline): KGHSH, LQKENI. The CDR3 bases are TGTGCCAGCTCACCACCGGGACAGGGTTCCTACGAGCAGTACTTC. It specifies CASSPPGQGSYEQYF. Together with reference TRBV18 and TRBJ2-7, the CDR3 gives the full variable domain: NAGVMQNPRHLVRRRGQEARLRCSPMKGHSHVYWYRQLPEEGLKFMVYLQKENIIDESGMPKERFSAEFPKEGPSILRIQQVVRGDSAAYFCASSPPGQGSYEQYFGPGTRLTVT.

V is TRBV6-4 and J is TRBJ2-1; possible D gene TRBD1, 6 bases. The CDR3 totals 13 residues. CDR1 and CDR2 (germline): MRHNA, SNTAGT. The germline V and J ends were trimmed by 4 bases and 8 bases, with 12 bases remaining between them. The CDR3 region has the DNA TGTGCCAGCAGTGTAGTCAGGGGTCATGAGCAGTTCTTC. Residues: CASSVVRGHEQFF.